This entry is about one T cell receptor beta chain. The germline V gene has CDR1 SEHNR and CDR2 FQNEAQ (reference sequence). The J segment lost 1 base and the V segment lost 3 bases, leaving 5 bases of the junction unmatched. This CDR3 is built from 16 residues. The data derive from a study of cytomegalovirus exposure and HLA in healthy donors. PCR amplification relied on 60 Vbeta primers (plus 13 Jbeta primers). Here immunoSEQ multiplex PCR was the method, and the copy in TCRdb shows in-frame clones only, minus some. This table has about 200,000 clones, roughly 80% appearing once. V and J are TRBV7-9 and TRBJ2-3, with TRBD1 matching over 9 bases. The TCR was taken from a man aged 50-59 years in good health and CMV-seronegative. The sample taken for sequencing was PBMCs. The CDR3 is CASSFSQGAGTDTQYF. The DNA for the CDR3 is TGTGCCAGCAGCTTCTCACAGGGGGCTGGCACAGATACGCAGTATTTT.